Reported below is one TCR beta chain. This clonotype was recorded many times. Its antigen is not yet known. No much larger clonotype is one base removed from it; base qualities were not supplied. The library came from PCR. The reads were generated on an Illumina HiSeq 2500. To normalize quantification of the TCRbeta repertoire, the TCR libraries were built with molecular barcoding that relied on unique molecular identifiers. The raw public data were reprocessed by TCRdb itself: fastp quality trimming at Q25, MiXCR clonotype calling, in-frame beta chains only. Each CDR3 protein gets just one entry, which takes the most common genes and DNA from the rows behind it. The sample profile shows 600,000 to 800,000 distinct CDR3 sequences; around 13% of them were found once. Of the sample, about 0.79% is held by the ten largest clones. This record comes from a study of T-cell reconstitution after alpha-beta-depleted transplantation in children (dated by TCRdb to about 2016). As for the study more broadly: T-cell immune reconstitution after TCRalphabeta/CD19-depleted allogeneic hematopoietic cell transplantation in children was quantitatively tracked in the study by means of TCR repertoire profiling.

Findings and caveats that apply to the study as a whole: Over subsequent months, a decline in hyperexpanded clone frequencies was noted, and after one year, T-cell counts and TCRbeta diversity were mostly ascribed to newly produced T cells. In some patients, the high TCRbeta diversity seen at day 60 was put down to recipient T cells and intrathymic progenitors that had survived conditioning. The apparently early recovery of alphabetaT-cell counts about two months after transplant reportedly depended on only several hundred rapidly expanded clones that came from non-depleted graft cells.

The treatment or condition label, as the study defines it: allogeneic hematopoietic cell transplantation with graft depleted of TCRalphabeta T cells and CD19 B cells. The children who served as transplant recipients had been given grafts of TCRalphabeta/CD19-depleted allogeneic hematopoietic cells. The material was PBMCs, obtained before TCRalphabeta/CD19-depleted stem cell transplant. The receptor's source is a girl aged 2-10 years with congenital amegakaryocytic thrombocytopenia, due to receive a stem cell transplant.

For the CDR3, the sequence is CSARDGPTGERAFF. The sequence in DNA is TGCAGTGCTAGAGATGGGCCCACAGGGGAGAGGGCTTTCTTT. The chain is made from TRBV20-1 and TRBJ1-1; 7 central nucleotides agree with TRBD1. Trimmed from V: 0 bases; trimmed from J: 11 bases; junction bases lacking a gene match: 12. CDR1 DFQATT and CDR2 SNEGSKA are derived from the germline V gene (reference sequence). Its CDR3 holds 14 amino acids, cysteine through phenylalanine. The entry retains the CDR3 DNA only, 42 bases that are in frame from base 1.